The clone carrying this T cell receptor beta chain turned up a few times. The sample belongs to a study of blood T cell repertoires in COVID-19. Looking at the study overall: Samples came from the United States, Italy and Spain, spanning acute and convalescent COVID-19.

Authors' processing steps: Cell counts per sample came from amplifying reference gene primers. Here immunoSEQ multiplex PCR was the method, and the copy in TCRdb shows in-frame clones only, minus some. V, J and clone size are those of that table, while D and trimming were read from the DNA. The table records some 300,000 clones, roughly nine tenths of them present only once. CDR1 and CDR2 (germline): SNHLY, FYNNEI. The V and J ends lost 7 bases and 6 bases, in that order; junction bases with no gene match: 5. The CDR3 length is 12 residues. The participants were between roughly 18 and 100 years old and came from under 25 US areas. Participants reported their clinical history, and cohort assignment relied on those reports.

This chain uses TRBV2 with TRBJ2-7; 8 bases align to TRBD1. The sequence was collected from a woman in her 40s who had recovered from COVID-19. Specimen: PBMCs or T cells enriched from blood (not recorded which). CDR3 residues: CASTKDRAEQYF. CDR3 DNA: TGTGCCAGCACCAAGGACAGGGCCGAGCAGTACTTC.